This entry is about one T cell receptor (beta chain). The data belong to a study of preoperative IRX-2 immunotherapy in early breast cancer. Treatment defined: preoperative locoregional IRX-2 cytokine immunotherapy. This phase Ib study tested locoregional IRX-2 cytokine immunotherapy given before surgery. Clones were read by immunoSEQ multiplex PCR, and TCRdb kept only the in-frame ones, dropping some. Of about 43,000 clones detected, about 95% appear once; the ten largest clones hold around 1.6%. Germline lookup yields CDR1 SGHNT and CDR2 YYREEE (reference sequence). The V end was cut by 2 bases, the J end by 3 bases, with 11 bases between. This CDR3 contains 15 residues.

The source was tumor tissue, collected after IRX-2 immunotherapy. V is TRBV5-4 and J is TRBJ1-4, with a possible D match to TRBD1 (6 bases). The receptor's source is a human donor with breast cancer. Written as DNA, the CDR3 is TGTGCCAGCAGCTTTACAGGGTTGGCTAATGAAAAACTGTTTTTT. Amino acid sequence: CASSFTGLANEKLFF.